The entry below describes one TCR beta chain. This clone is medium-sized (0.01 to 0.1%) in its sample. Its antigen is unknown. There are no base qualities to consult, and no much larger clone falls within one base. This sample is part of a study of somatic mutations in cytotoxic T cells in rheumatoid arthritis (TCRdb year 2017). In terms of the full investigation: Right after diagnosis and prior to the start of any treatment, more than 25 ml EDTA of peripheral blood was drawn from patients. To characterize clonality, the study used TCRB deep sequencing while asking whether somatic mutations are carried by expanded CD8+ T-cell clones in newly diagnosed, untreated rheumatoid arthritis. TCRB deep sequencing covered roughly 60 patients with rheumatoid arthritis along with 15 to 20 healthy controls. The median ages of the patient and control groups were essentially identical. A FACSAria II or Sony SH800 was used to flow-sort some V beta antibody-stained T-cell populations at nearly 100% purity, and TCRB sequencing was also done on sorted V beta1+ cells.

General study outcomes and caveats: Several identical CD8+ TCRB sequences were found in both blood and synovial fluid, and in about an eighth of the roughly 60 patients the largest CD8+ clone exceeded 20% of CD8+ cells. Healthy controls showed no age-related increase in CD8+ clonality, whereas patients did (Spearman r of about 0.53). It was unknown which antigens the expanded CD8+ clones targeted, and their absence from virus-specific databases did not exclude viral specificity. The finding that TRBV07 was slightly underrepresented in patients was left unadjusted for multiple comparisons. There was no significant difference in CD8+ T-cell clonality between rheumatoid arthritis patients and age-matched healthy controls.

Flow cytometry confirmed the purity of CD4+ and CD8+ cells that had been isolated by positive magnetic bead selection on an AutoMACS. Clonal expansions were first screened by flow cytometry with a TCR V beta antibody panel, then characterized by TCRB deep sequencing of sorted CD8+ fractions. Peripheral blood mononuclear cells were obtained using density gradient separation with Ficoll-Paque PLUS. DNA from CD4-enriched, CD8-enriched or PBMC samples was extracted using Nucleospin Tissue or Tissue XS kits and then quantified on a Qubit 2.0 fluorometer. Sequencing of TCRB CDR3 was done on genomic DNA with the immunoSEQ assay. On the study's bioinformatics: When patient CD8+ clones exceeding 1% were checked against published virus-specific TCRB sequences, only a few matched. Only productive TCRB rearrangements were included in the analyses. Clonality was calculated as a Shannon entropy-based productive clonality index, and a clone was defined by a unique TCRB CDR3 sequence. The template counts of each clone relative to the total templates per sample were used to calculate repertoire overlap between two samples. A correlation with a Spearman r of roughly 0.66 was found between V-gene usage by flow cytometry and V-gene usage by TCRB sequencing. What TCRdb holds here is the immuneACCESS table cut down to in-frame rearrangements. Part of the clones is not present; checked against another copy, under half of the missing clones reflect an unresolved V gene, and the others are unexplained. The D gene and trimming were derived from the DNA, and the V and J assignments and clone size from that table. This sample gives roughly 20,000 clones in total; about 80% of them show up just once. Together, the top ten hold 13% to 15% of the sample.

The CDR3 runs 13 amino acids, cysteine and phenylalanine included. Just CDR3 DNA is preserved here, 39 bases in frame from base 1. Compared with germline, V lacks 4 bases and J lacks 6 bases; bases without a gene match: 2. CDR1 and CDR2 were assigned from the germline V gene as SGHTA and FQGNSA. The source is an adult with rheumatoid arthritis. The sample taken for sequencing was CD8+ T cells sorted from blood. The receptor chain draws on TRBV7-2 and TRBJ2-7, with TRBD1 matching 11 junction bases. The bases read TGTGCCAGCAGCTGGGACAGGGGGTCCGAGCAGTACTTC. It specifies CASSWDRGSEQYF.